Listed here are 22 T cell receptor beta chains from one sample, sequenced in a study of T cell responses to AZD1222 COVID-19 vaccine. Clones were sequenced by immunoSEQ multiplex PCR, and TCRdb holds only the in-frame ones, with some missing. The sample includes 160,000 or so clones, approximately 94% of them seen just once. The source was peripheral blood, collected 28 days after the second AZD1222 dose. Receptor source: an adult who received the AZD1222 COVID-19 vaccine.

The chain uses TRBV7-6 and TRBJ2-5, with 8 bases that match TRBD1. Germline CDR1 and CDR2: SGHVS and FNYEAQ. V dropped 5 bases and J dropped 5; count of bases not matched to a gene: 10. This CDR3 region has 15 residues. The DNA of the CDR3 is TGTGCCAGCAGCGACAACTCAGGGGGCGCGGAGACCCAGTACTTC. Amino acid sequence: CASSDNSGGAETQYF. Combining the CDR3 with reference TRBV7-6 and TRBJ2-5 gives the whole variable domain GAGVSQSPRYKVTKRGQDVALRCDPISGHVSLYWYRQALGQGPEFLTYFNYEAQQDKSGLPNDRFSAERPEGSISTLTIQRTEQRDSAMYRCASSDNSGGAETQYFGPGTRLLVL.

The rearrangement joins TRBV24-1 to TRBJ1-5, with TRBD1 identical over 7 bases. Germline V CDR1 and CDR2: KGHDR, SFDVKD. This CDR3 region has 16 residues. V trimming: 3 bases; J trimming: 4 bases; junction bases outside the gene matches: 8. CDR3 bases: TGTGCCACCAGTGATCCCGGGACAGACTTAAATCAGCCCCAGCATTTT. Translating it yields CATSDPGTDLNQPQHF.

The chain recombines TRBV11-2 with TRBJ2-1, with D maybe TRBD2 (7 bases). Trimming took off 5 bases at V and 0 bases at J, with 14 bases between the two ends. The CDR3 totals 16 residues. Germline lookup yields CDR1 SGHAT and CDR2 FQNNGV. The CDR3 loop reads CASSPRGGGSYNEQFF. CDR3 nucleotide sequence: TGTGCCAGCAGCCCTAGGGGGGGCGGCTCCTACAATGAGCAGTTCTTC.

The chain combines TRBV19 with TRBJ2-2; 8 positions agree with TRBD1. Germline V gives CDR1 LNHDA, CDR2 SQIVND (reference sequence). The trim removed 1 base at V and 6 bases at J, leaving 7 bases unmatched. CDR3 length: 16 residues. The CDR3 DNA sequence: TGTGCCAGTAGTATAGCCGGCAGGGGGCTGGCCGGGGAGCTGTTTTTT. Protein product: CASSIAGRGLAGELFF.

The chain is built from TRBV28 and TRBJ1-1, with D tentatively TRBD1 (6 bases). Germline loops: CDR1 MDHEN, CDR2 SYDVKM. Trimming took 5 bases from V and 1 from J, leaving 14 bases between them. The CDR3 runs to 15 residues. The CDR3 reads CASSLGPGQNTEAFF. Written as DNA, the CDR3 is TGTGCCAGCAGTCTTGGGCCGGGACAGAACACTGAAGCTTTCTTT.

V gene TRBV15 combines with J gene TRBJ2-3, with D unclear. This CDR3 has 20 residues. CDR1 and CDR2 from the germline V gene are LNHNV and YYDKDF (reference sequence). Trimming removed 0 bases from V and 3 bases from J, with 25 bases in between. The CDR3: CATSRDRSYRGSKSTDTQYF. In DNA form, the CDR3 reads TGTGCCACCAGCAGAGATCGAAGTTATCGTGGCAGTAAATCGACAGATACGCAGTATTTT. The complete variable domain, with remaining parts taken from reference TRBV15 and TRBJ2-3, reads DAMVIQNPRYQVTQFGKPVTLSCSQTLNHNVMYWYQQKSSQAPKLLFHYYDKDFNNEADTPDNFQSRRPNTSFCFLDIRSPGLGDTAMYLCATSRDRSYRGSKSTDTQYFGPGTRLTVL.

CDR3 sequence: CASSLRRGELEQFF. CDR3 bases: TGTGCCAGCAGCTTACGTCGGGGAGAGTTGGAGCAGTTCTTC. The V and J genes are TRBV7-6 and TRBJ2-1, with D perhaps matching TRBD2 (5 bases). CDR1 SGHVS and CDR2 FNYEAQ come from the germline V gene. The CDR3 loop spans 14 amino acids. Deletions cut 2 bases from V and 10 bases from J, with 15 bases between.

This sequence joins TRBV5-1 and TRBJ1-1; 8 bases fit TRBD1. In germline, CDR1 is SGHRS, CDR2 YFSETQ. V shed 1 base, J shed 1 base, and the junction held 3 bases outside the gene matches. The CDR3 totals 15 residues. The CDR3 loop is CASSLTGGWNTEAFF. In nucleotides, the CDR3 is TGCGCCAGCAGCTTGACAGGGGGTTGGAACACTGAAGCTTTCTTT.

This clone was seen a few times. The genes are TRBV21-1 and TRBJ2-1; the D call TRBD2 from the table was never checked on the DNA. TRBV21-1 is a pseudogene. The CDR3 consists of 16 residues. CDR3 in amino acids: CASSPWSGGDSNEQFF. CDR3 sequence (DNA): TGTGCCAGCAGCCCCTGGAGTGGGGGGGATTCCAATGAGCAGTTCTTC.

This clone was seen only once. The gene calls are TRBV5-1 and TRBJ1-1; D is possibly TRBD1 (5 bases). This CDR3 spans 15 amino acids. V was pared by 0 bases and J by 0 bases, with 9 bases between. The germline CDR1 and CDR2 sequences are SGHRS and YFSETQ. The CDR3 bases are TGCGCCAGCAGCTTGGTAGGGGTCCTGAACACTGAAGCTTTCTTT. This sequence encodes CASSLVGVLNTEAFF.

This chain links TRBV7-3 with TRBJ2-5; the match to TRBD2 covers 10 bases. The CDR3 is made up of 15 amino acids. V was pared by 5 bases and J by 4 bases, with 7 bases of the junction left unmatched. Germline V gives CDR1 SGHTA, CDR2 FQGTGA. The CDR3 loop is CASSPASGRGETQYF. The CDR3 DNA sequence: TGTGCCAGCAGCCCAGCTAGCGGGAGAGGAGAGACCCAGTACTTC.

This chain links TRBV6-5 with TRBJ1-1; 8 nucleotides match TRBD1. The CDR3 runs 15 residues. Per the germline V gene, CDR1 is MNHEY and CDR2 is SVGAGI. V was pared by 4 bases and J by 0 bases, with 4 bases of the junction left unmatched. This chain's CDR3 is CASSSGQGLNTEAFF. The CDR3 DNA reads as TGTGCCAGCAGTTCAGGACAGGGTTTGAACACTGAAGCTTTCTTT.

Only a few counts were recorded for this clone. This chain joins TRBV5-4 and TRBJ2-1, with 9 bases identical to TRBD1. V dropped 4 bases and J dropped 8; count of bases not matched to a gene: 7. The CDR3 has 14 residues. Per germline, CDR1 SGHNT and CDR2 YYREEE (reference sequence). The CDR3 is CASSPWTGVDEQFF. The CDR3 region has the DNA TGTGCCAGCAGCCCCTGGACAGGGGTCGATGAGCAGTTCTTC.

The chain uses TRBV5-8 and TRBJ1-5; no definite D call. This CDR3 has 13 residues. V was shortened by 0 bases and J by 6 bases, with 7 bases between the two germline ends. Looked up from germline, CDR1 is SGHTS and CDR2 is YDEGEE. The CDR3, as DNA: TGTGCCAGCAGCTTGGGGGCCGCTCAGCCCCAGCATTTT. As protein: CASSLGAAQPQHF.

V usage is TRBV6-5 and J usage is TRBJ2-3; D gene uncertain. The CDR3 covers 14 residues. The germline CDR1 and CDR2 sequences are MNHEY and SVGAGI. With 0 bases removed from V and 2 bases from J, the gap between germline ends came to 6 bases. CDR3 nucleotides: TGTGCCAGCAGTTACTCATTCCTCACAGATACGCAGTATTTT. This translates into CASSYSFLTDTQYF.

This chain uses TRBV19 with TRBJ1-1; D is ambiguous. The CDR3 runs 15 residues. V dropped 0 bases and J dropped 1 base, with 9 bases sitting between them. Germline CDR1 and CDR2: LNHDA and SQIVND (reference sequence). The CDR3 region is CASSIDPAPNTEAFF. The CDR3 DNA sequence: TGTGCCAGTAGTATAGATCCTGCCCCGAACACTGAAGCTTTCTTT.

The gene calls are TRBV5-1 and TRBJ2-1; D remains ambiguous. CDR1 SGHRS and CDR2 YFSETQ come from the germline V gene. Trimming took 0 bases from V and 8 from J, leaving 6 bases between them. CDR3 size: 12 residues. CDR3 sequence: CASSLASDEQFF. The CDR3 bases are TGCGCCAGCAGCTTGGCCAGCGATGAGCAGTTCTTC. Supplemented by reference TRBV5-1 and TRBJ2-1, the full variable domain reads KAGVTQTPRYLIKTRGQQVTLSCSPISGHRSVSWYQQTPGQGLQFLFEYFSETQRNKGNFPGRFSGRQFSNSRSEMNVSTLELGDSALYLCASSLASDEQFFGPGTRLTVL.

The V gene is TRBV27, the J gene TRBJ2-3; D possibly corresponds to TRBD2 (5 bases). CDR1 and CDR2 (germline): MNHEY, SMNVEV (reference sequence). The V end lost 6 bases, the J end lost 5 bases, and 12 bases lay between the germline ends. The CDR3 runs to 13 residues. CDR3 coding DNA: TGTGCCAGCAGGCCTCGCGGGTTAGATACGCAGTATTTT. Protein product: CASRPRGLDTQYF.

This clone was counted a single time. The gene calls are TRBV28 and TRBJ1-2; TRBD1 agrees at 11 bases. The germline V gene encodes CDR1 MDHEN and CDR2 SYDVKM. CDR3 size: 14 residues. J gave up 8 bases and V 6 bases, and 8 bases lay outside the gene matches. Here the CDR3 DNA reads TGTGCCAGCAGCCCAGGACAGGGGGCGTCGGGCTACACCTTC. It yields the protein CASSPGQGASGYTF.

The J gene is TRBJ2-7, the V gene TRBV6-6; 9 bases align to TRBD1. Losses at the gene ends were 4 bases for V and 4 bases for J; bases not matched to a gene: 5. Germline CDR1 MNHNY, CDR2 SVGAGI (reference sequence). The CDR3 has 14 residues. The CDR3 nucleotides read TGTGCCAGCAGTTTCGGGACAGGGTTATACGAGCAGTACTTC. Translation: CASSFGTGLYEQYF.

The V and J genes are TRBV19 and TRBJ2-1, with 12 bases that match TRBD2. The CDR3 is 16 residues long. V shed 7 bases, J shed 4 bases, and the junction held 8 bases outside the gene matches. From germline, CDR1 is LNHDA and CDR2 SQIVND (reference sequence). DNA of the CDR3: TGTGCCAGTACCGCTAGCGGGAGGGTAGGATACAATGAGCAGTTCTTC. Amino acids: CASTASGRVGYNEQFF.

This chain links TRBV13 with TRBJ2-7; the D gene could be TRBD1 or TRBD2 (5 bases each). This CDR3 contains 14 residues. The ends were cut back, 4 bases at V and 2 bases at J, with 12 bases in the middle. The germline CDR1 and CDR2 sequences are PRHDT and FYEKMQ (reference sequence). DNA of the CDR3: TGTGCCAGCAGCTCCGGGACGAGGGCCTACGAGCAGTACTTC. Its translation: CASSSGTRAYEQYF.